This T cell receptor (beta chain) was recorded in a study of breast tumors, draining lymph nodes, adjacent tissues. Axillary draining lymph nodes of breast cancer patients supplied the node samples. The table lists this clonotype with many counts. Via MiXCR, TCRdb re-called the multiplex PCR reads, giving one row per CDR3 protein. The sample lists some 120,000 distinct CDR3 sequences, 15% to 20% occurring once. The V segment lost 4 bases and the J segment 2 bases; nucleotides outside the gene matches: 2. This CDR3 is 15 amino acids long. Per the germline V gene, CDR1 is SGHVS and CDR2 is FNYEAQ. This receptor was obtained from a female donor with breast cancer. Some clones in this sample may be carry-over from other donors' samples. The specimen sequenced was axillary lymph node tissue. V gene TRBV7-6 combines with J gene TRBJ2-5; 12 bases are a match to TRBD2. The CDR3 DNA sequence: TGTGCCAGCAGCTCGACTAGCGGGGGTCAAGAGACCCAGTACTTC. Encoded protein: CASSSTSGGQETQYF.